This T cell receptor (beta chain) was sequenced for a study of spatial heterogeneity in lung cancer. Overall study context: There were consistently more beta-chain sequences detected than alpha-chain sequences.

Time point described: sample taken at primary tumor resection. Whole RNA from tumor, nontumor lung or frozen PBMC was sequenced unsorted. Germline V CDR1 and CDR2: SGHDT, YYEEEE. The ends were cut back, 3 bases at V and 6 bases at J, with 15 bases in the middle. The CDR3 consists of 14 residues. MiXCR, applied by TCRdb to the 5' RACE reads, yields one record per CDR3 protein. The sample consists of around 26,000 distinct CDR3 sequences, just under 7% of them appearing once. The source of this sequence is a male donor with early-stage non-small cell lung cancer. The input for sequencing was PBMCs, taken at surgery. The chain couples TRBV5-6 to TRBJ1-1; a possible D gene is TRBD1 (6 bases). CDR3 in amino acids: CASSSDVRGAEAFF. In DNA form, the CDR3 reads TGTGCCAGCAGCTCGGATGTCAGGGGAGCTGAAGCTTTCTTT. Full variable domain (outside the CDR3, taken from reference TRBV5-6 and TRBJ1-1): DAGVTQSPTHLIKTRGQQVTLRCSPKSGHDTVSWYQQALGQGPQFIFQYYEEEERQRGNFPDRFSGHQFPNYSSELNVNALLLGDSALYLCASSSDVRGAEAFFGQGTRLTVV.